This T cell receptor beta chain was obtained from a study of response to subunit inactivated influenza vaccine. To note about this clonotype: What it binds is not known.

V lost 2 bases, J lost 0 bases, and 13 bases stayed unmatched. The CDR3 covers 19 residues. CDR1 and CDR2 (germline): MNHEY, SVGAGI. MiXCR, run by TCRdb on the RT-PCR reads, gives a single entry per CDR3 protein. The profile covers some 500,000 distinct CDR3 sequences, with 10% to 15% appearing a single time and under 15% taken by the ten largest. The study's findings and limits: Authors suggested that a seasonal influenza vaccination recruits few new T cells each time.

The receptor comes from a man aged 45-65 years who received an inactivated influenza vaccine. The chain couples TRBV6-5 to TRBJ2-3, with 8 bases lining up with TRBD1. The sample here was PBMCs from blood, taken 40 to 50 days after vaccination. In DNA form, the CDR3 reads TGTGCCAGCAGTTACCCGAACCAGTACGGACAGGGCAGCACAGATACGCAGTATTTT. Its translation: CASSYPNQYGQGSTDTQYF.